What follows are 22 T cell receptor beta chains derived from one specimen sequenced in a study of shared clonotypes between healthy human individuals. Only in-frame clones appear in the TCRdb table, and some are missing; sequencing was by immunoSEQ multiplex PCR. The table shows just under 350,000 clones, with less than 85% occurring only once. Sequenced material: memory CD4+ T cells sorted from blood. The subset here: CD45RA-negative fraction. These receptors were taken from a man aged 25-45 years in good health.

The chain couples TRBV5-1 to TRBJ2-3; D is perhaps TRBD2 (6 bases). The V end was cut by 4 bases, the J end by 5 bases, with 17 bases between. The CDR3 has 15 amino acids. Germline V gene data show CDR1 as SGHRS and CDR2 as YFSETQ. The CDR3 protein is CASSPLAVQGDTQYF. CDR3 sequence (DNA): TGCGCCAGCAGCCCCTTAGCGGTTCAAGGAGATACGCAGTATTTT.

The rearrangement uses TRBV27 and TRBJ2-2; 12 positions match TRBD2. V lost 6 bases and J lost 2; bases outside the gene matches: 7. Germline-derived CDR1 and CDR2 are MNHEY and SMNVEV (reference sequence). The CDR3 sequence is 17 residues long. The chain's CDR3 is CASSFYGLAGNTGELFF. The CDR3 region has the DNA TGTGCCAGCAGCTTTTACGGACTAGCGGGAAACACCGGGGAGCTGTTTTTT.

This clone has a handful of counts. The chain joins TRBV7-2 to TRBJ1-5; maybe TRBD1 (5 bases). CDR1 is SGHTA, CDR2 FQGNSA, per germline. There are 12 residues in the CDR3. Trimming removed 3 bases from V and 7 bases from J, with 7 bases in between. CDR3 DNA: TGTGCCAGCAGCTTTAGGGGCCAGCCCCAGCATTTT. The encoded protein is CASSFRGQPQHF.

CDR3 in DNA: TGTGCCACCAGCAGAGATTTAATCTCAAAATGGAGGGCTCCGGAGACCCAGTACTTC. It translates to CATSRDLISKWRAPETQYF. This chain connects TRBV15 to TRBJ2-5; TRBD2 is a possible D gene (6 bases). V lost 0 bases to trimming and J lost 5 bases, with 25 bases between them. CDR3 size: 19 residues. Germline V CDR1 and CDR2: LNHNV, YYDKDF (reference sequence).

In DNA, the CDR3 is TGTGCCATCAGCACTGGACAGGGGTTCACTGAAGCTTTCTTT. Its translation is CAISTGQGFTEAFF. V is TRBV10-3 and J is TRBJ1-1; 9 bases match TRBD1. With V trimmed by 6 bases and J by 4 bases, 6 bases remained unmatched. The CDR3 loop spans 14 amino acids. CDR1 ENHRY and CDR2 SYGVKD come from the germline V gene.

The chain joins TRBV14 to TRBJ2-3; the D is unclear. There are 15 residues in the CDR3. Germline lookup yields CDR1 SGHDN and CDR2 FVKESK. Trimming stripped 2 bases from V and 5 bases from J, with 14 bases between. CDR3 region: CASSQLGPAQDTQYF. The CDR3 bases are TGTGCCAGCAGCCAACTCGGCCCGGCCCAAGATACGCAGTATTTT.

The V gene is TRBV4-1, the J gene TRBJ1-1; D is uncertain. V dropped 2 bases and J dropped 10 bases, with 23 bases sitting between them. Germline V lookup: CDR1 MGHRA, CDR2 YSYEKL. The CDR3 is 16 amino acids. CDR3 bases: TGCGCCAGCAGCCAACCCTCTGGAGGTTTACTGCGCGGAGCTTTCTTT. The encoded protein is CASSQPSGGLLRGAFF.

The chain has TRBV29-1 and TRBJ1-2; 8 bases are shared with TRBD1. The CDR3 runs to 14 residues. V was pared by 4 bases and J by 7 bases, with 11 bases of the junction left unmatched. Germline CDR1 reads SQVTM; CDR2 reads ANQGSEA. DNA of the CDR3: TGCAGCGTTGGAACGGGACAGGCGCCCTTTGGCTACACCTTC. Its translation is CSVGTGQAPFGYTF.

This clone was seen only a few times. The V and J genes are TRBV2 and TRBJ2-7; D ambiguous. This CDR3 comprises 12 residues. Trimming stripped 6 bases from V and 7 bases from J, with 13 bases between. The germline gives CDR1 SNHLY, CDR2 FYNNEI. The CDR3 protein is CASRANSAEQYF. Here the CDR3 DNA reads TGTGCCAGCAGGGCTAACAGTGCTGAGCAGTACTTC.

A single count supports this clone. Within the sample, other DNA sequences also encode this same CDR3. The chain combines TRBV7-2 with TRBJ2-7; TRBD2 matches at 9 bases. With 3 bases clipped from V and 4 bases from J, the junction kept 4 bases outside the gene matches. Germline CDR1 and CDR2: SGHTA and FQGNSA. The CDR3 has 14 amino acids. CDR3 protein: CASSLGGRGYEQYF. The CDR3 DNA sequence: TGTGCCAGCAGCTTGGGCGGGAGGGGATACGAGCAGTACTTC.

The J gene is TRBJ2-7, the V gene TRBV6-1; 12 nucleotides agree with TRBD2. Looked up from germline, CDR1 is MNHNS and CDR2 is SASEGT. V lost 6 bases, J lost 6 bases, and 9 bases stayed unmatched. CDR3 length equals 15 residues. CDR3 amino acids: CASRRGLAGRGEQYF. In nucleotides, the CDR3 is TGTGCCAGCAGACGCGGACTAGCGGGAAGAGGCGAGCAGTACTTC.

The chain joins TRBV7-8 to TRBJ1-5, with D possibly being TRBD1 (5 bases). CDR1 is SGHVS and CDR2 is FQNEAQ in the germline V gene. The CDR3 extends over 15 amino acids. V lost 3 bases, J lost 4 bases, and 13 bases lay in between. For the CDR3, the DNA is TGTGCCAGCAGCTTCGGGACTCTTACTAATCAGCCCCAGCATTTT. This sequence encodes CASSFGTLTNQPQHF.

This clone has only a few counts. The genes are TRBV6-5 and TRBJ2-2, with 8 bases fitting TRBD2. V trimming: 4 bases; J trimming: 5 bases; junction bases outside the gene matches: 9. CDR3 length equals 16 residues. Per germline, CDR1 MNHEY and CDR2 SVGAGI. Written as DNA, the CDR3 is TGTGCCAGCAGTTTACGAGCGGGAGTAGGAACCGGGGAGCTGTTTTTT. Translation: CASSLRAGVGTGELFF.

This chain joins TRBV5-4 and TRBJ2-2; perhaps TRBD1 as D (5 bases). The V end was cut by 3 bases, the J end by 0 bases, with 6 bases between. Germline assignment: CDR1 SGHNT and CDR2 YYREEE (reference sequence). CDR3 size: 14 residues. For the CDR3, the DNA is TGTGCCAGCAGCTGGACAACGAACACCGGGGAGCTGTTTTTT. It translates to CASSWTTNTGELFF.

This chain links TRBV27 with TRBJ1-1, with 8 nucleotides matching TRBD1. Per germline, CDR1 MNHEY and CDR2 SMNVEV (reference sequence). The CDR3 is 16 residues long. Germline trimming cut 0 bases from V and 0 bases from J; bases unmatched to any gene: 3. The CDR3 coding sequence is TGTGCCAGCAGTTTATCGGACAGGGTTATGAACACTGAAGCTTTCTTT. Translation gives CASSLSDRVMNTEAFF.

J is TRBJ1-4 and V is TRBV29-1, with TRBD1 identical over 8 bases. CDR3 length: 15 amino acids. J lost 8 bases, V lost 4 bases, and 12 bases had no gene match. Germline V gene sequence: CDR1 SQVTM, CDR2 ANQGSEA. Here the CDR3 reads CSVVLATGAFEKLFF. DNA of the CDR3: TGCAGCGTTGTTCTCGCGACAGGGGCGTTCGAAAAACTGTTTTTT.

In this sample, this clone turned up once. J is TRBJ2-7 and V is TRBV7-3, with 7 bases lining up with TRBD2. Unmatched junction bases numbered 2, after V lost 3 bases and J lost 3 bases. Germline CDR1 reads SGHTA; CDR2 reads FQGTGA. The CDR3 extends over 13 amino acids. The CDR3 here is CASSLTSYYEQYF. The CDR3, as DNA: TGTGCCAGCAGCTTGACTAGCTACTACGAGCAGTACTTC.

This clone was seen only once. The chain employs TRBV5-1 and TRBJ2-1; 7 bases are shared with TRBD1. The ends lost 7 bases at V and 4 bases at J; junction bases unmatched: 11. The CDR3 is 15 residues long. The germline CDR1 and CDR2 sequences are SGHRS and YFSETQ. CDR3 protein: CASGIPGQMYNEQFF. CDR3 nucleotides: TGCGCCAGCGGGATACCGGGACAGATGTACAATGAGCAGTTCTTC.

V usage is TRBV7-2 and J usage is TRBJ2-1; the D gene could be TRBD1 or TRBD2 (5 bases each). V was trimmed by 0 bases and J by 7 bases, leaving 13 bases between them. Per germline, CDR1 SGHTA and CDR2 FQGNSA. The CDR3 runs 15 residues. CDR3 sequence reads: CASSLAGVVYNEQFF. The CDR3 coding sequence is TGTGCCAGCAGCTTAGCGGGGGTGGTGTATAATGAGCAGTTCTTC. Using reference TRBV7-2 and TRBJ2-1 for the parts outside the CDR3, the full variable domain is GAGVSQSPSNKVTEKGKDVELRCDPISGHTALYWYRQSLGQGLEFLIYFQGNSAPDKSGLPSDRFSAERTGGSVSTLTIQRTQQEDSAVYLCASSLAGVVYNEQFFGPGTRLTVL.

The chain recombines TRBV14 with TRBJ2-7; D unclear. The CDR3 has 19 residues. CDR1 and CDR2 from the germline V gene are SGHDN and FVKESK. V was cut by 2 bases and J by 4 bases, with 27 bases left in between. DNA of the CDR3: TGTGCCAGCAGCCAACCCGCTACTCCCATCAAAGATCTCGGTTACGAGCAGTACTTC. Residues: CASSQPATPIKDLGYEQYF.

This chain joins TRBV27 and TRBJ2-3; 14 bases agree with TRBD2. Germline V gives CDR1 MNHEY, CDR2 SMNVEV (reference sequence). The CDR3 has 14 amino acids. V was clipped by 4 bases and J by 15 bases; unmatched bases: 9. DNA for the CDR3: TGTGCCAGCAGTTCCCTGGGACTAGCGGGAGATCCCTATTTT. Its translation is CASSSLGLAGDPYF.

The chain combines TRBV6-6 with TRBJ2-1; no definite D call. Between the trimmed V and J ends, which lost 6 bases and 0 bases, there was a span of 12 bases. This CDR3 has 15 amino acids. Germline lookup yields CDR1 MNHNY and CDR2 SVGAGI (reference sequence). The CDR3 protein is CASSQSRSSYNEQFF. The CDR3 DNA is TGTGCCAGCAGCCAGTCAAGGAGCTCCTACAATGAGCAGTTCTTC.